These T cell receptor beta chains were read from a single sample in a study of T cell responses to AZD1222 COVID-19 vaccine. Using immunoSEQ multiplex PCR, the repertoire was profiled, and TCRdb retains in-frame clones only, with some absent. The sample yields some 120,000 clones, around 90% seen once. This sample comprised peripheral blood, obtained on day 0 of AZD1222 vaccination. These receptors all come from an adult in good health. Both conserved end residues are part of each CDR3. The D gene is left open where the match is weak. The size of a clone is reported for some rows only, either as once, few or many, or as a class for expanded clones.

v_call	cdr3_length	d_call	clone_size	j_call	cdr3_nt	cdr3_aa
TRBV19	14	TRBD1	.	TRBJ1-6	TGTGCCAGTAGTATTGGGGACAGAAGTTCACCCCTCCACTTT	CASSIGDRSSPLHF
TRBV19	15	.	.	TRBJ2-5	TGTGCCAGTAGTATAGGGCCAGGGACGGAAGGGACCCAGTACTTC	CASSIGPGTEGTQYF
TRBV6-5	11	.	.	TRBJ2-1	TGTGCCAGCCTCTTAGACAATGAGCAGTTCTTC	CASLLDNEQFF
TRBV5-8	16	.	.	TRBJ1-6	TGTGCCAGCAGCTTAGAGAGATTCTCCTATAATTCACCCCTCCACTTT	CASSLERFSYNSPLHF
TRBV6-5	15	.	.	TRBJ2-5	TGTGCCAGCACACGCGGAACAGGGATCCAAGGGACCCAGTACTTC	CASTRGTGIQGTQYF
TRBV5-1	15	.	once	TRBJ1-2	TGCGCCAGCAGCTTGGAAGGCAGGGTCGACTATGGCTACACCTTC	CASSLEGRVDYGYTF
TRBV13	16	TRBD2	few	TRBJ2-3	TGTGCCAGCAGCCCTCAGACTAGCGGGTTCACAGATACGCAGTATTTT	CASSPQTSGFTDTQYF
TRBV30	13	.	few	TRBJ2-3	TGTGCCGGCAGGGTATACAGCACAGATACGCAGTATTTT	CAGRVYSTDTQYF
TRBV5-6	14	.	.	TRBJ2-5	TGTGCCAGCAGCTCTTGGGCTAATCAAGAGACCCAGTACTTC	CASSSWANQETQYF
TRBV28	12	.	.	TRBJ1-6	TGTGCCAGCAGTTTAAAACAGGAACCCCTCCACTTT	CASSLKQEPLHF
TRBV5-4	12	.	few	TRBJ1-1	TGTGCCAGCAGCTCCAACAGCCTTGAAGCTTTCTTT	CASSSNSLEAFF